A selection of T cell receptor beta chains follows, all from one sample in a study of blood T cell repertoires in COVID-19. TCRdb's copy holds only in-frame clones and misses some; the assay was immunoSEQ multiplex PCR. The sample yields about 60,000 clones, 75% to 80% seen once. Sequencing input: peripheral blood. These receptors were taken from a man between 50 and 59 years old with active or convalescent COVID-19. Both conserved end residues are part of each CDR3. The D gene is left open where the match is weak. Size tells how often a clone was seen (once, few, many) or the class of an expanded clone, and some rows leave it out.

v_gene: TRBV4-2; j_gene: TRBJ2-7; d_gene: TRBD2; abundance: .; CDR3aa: CASRGLAGAYEQYF; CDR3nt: TGTGCCAGCAGGGGACTAGCGGGGGCTTACGAGCAGTACTTC
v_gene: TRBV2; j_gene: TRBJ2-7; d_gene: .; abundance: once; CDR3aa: CASKRVNRYEQYF; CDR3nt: TGTGCCAGCAAGAGGGTGAACCGCTACGAGCAGTACTTC
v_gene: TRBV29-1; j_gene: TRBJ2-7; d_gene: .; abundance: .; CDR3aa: CSVVKGGEQYF; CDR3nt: TGCAGCGTTGTTAAGGGGGGGGAGCAGTACTTC
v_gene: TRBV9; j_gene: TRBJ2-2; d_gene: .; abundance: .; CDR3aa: CASSVDVSFSGELFF; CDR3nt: TGTGCCAGCAGCGTAGATGTTAGTTTCTCCGGGGAGCTGTTTTTT
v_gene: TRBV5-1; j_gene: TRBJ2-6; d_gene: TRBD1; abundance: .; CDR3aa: CASSLDDRGWPANVLTF; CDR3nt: TGCGCCAGCAGCTTGGACGACAGGGGGTGGCCGGCCAACGTCCTGACTTTC
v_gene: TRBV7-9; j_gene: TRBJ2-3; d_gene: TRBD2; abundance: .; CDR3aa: CASSPRLAGYDTDTQYF; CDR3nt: TGTGCCAGCAGCCCACGACTAGCGGGGTATGACACAGATACGCAGTATTTT
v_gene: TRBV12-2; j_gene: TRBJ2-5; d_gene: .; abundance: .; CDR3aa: CASRGVEGEETQYF; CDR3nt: TGTGCAAGTCGCGGAGTAGAAGGGGAAGAGACCCAGTACTTC
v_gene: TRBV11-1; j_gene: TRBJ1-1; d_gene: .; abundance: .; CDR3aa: CASSLEGSNTEAFF; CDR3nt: TGTGCCAGCAGCTTAGAGGGGTCGAACACTGAAGCTTTCTTT
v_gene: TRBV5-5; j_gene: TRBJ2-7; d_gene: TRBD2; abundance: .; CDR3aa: CASSPAGGPGYEQYF; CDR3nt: TGTGCCAGCAGCCCAGCGGGAGGGCCTGGATACGAGCAGTACTTC
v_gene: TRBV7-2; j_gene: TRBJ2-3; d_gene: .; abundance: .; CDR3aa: CASSPRVQRSDTQYF; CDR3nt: TGTGCCAGCAGCCCGAGGGTACAGCGTTCAGATACGCAGTATTTT
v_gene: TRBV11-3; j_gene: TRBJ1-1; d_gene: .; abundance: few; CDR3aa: CASSLRGRTDEAFF; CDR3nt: TGTGCCAGCAGCTTAAGGGGAAGGACAGATGAAGCTTTCTTT
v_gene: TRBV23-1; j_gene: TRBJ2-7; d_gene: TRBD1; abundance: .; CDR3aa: CANPTGGKGASYEQYF; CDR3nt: TGCGCCAACCCCACCGGTGGAAAGGGGGCTTCCTACGAGCAGTACTTC
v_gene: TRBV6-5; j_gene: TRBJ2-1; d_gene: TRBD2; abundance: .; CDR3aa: CASRDTGLTLNEQFF; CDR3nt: TGTGCCAGCAGAGATACGGGACTAACCCTTAATGAGCAGTTCTTC
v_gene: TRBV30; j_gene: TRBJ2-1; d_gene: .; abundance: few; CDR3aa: CAWDDGLGQFF; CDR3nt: TGTGCCTGGGATGATGGCCTTGGGCAGTTCTTC
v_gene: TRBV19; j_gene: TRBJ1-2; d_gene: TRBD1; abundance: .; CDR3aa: CASSTRQGMQGYTF; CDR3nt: TGTGCCAGTAGTACCCGACAGGGGATGCAAGGCTACACCTTC
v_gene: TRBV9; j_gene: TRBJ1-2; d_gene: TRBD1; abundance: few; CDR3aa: CASRGTGDYGYTF; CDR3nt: TGTGCCAGCAGAGGGACAGGGGATTATGGCTACACCTTC
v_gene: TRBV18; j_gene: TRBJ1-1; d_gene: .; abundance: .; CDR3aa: CASSTNPGTEAFF; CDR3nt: TGTGCCAGCTCAACGAATCCGGGAACTGAAGCTTTCTTT
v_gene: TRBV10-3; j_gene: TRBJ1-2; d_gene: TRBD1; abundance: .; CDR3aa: CANSEDRGSYTF; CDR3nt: TGTGCCAACAGCGAAGACAGGGGAAGCTACACCTTC
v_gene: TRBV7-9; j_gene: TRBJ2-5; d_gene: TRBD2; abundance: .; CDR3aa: CASSLFVSLAGNQETQYF; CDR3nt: TGTGCCAGCAGCTTATTTGTCTCGCTAGCGGGGAATCAAGAGACCCAGTACTTC
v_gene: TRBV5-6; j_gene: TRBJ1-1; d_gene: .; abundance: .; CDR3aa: CASSFGSRMNTEAFF; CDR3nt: TGTGCCAGCAGCTTCGGGTCTAGGATGAACACTGAAGCTTTCTTT
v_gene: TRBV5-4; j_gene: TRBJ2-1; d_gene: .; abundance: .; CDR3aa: CASKGGANNEQFF; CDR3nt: TGTGCCAGCAAGGGTGGGGCCAACAATGAGCAGTTCTTC
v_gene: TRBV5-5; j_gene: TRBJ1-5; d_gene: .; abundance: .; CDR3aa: CASSSRGTNQPQHF; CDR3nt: TGTGCCAGCAGCTCCAGGGGAACCAATCAGCCCCAGCATTTT
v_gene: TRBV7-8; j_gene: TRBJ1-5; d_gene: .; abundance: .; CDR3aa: CASSFSDRAQHF; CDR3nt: TGTGCCAGCAGCTTCTCCGATCGGGCCCAGCATTTT
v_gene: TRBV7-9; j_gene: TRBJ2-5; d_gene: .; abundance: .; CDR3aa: CASSLEGDPKVETQYF; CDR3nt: TGTGCCAGCAGCTTAGAGGGAGATCCCAAAGTGGAGACCCAGTACTTC
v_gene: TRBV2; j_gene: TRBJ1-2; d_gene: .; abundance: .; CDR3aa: CASIPGEDYGYTF; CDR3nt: TGTGCCAGCATCCCGGGAGAGGACTATGGCTACACCTTC
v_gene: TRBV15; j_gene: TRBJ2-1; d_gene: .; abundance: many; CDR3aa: CATSTANSYNEQFF; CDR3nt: TGTGCCACCAGCACCGCGAACTCCTACAATGAGCAGTTCTTC
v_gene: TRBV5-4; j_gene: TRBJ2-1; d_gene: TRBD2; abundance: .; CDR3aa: CASSWGGSYNEQFF; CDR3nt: TGTGCCAGCAGCTGGGGCGGGAGCTACAATGAGCAGTTCTTC
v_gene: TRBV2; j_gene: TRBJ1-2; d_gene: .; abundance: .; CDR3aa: CASSHHRDSYGYTF; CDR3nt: TGTGCCAGCAGTCATCACAGGGATTCCTATGGCTACACCTTC
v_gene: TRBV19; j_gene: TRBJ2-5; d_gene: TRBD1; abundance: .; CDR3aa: CASSNRQGLQETQYF; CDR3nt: TGTGCCAGTAGTAACCGACAGGGTCTACAAGAGACCCAGTACTTC
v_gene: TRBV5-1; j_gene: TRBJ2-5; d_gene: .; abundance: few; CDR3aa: CASSQGTGETQYF; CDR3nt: TGCGCCAGCAGCCAGGGTACAGGAGAGACCCAGTACTTC
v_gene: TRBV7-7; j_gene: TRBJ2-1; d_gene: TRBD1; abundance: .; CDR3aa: CASSWDRYNEQFF; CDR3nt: TGTGCCAGCAGTTGGGACAGATACAATGAGCAGTTCTTC
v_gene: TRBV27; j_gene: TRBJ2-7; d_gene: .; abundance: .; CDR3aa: CASRFQGPGYEQYF; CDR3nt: TGTGCCAGCCGGTTCCAGGGCCCGGGCTACGAGCAGTACTTC
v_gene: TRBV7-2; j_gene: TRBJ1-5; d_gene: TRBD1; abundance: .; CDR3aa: CASSLESGGMNTNQPQHF; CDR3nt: TGTGCCAGCAGCTTAGAATCAGGGGGAATGAATACCAATCAGCCCCAGCATTTT
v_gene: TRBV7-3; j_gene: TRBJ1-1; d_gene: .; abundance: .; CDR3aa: CASSPRSNTEAFF; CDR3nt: TGTGCCAGCAGCCCCAGATCGAACACTGAAGCTTTCTTT
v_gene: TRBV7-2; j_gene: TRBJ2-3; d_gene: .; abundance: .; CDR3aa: CASSPDYSGLRRDTQYF; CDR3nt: TGTGCCAGCAGCCCAGACTACAGCGGACTCCGCAGAGATACGCAGTATTTT
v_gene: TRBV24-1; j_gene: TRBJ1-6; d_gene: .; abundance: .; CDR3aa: CATSGDSNSPLHF; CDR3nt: TGTGCCACCAGTGGTGACAGTAATTCACCCCTCCACTTT
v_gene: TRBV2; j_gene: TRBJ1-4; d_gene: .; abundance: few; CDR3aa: CASDGAQNEKLFF; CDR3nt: TGTGCCAGCGATGGGGCTCAAAATGAAAAACTGTTTTTT
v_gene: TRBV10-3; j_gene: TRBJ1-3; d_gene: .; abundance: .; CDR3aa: CAISGVRGTGNTIYF; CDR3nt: TGTGCCATCAGTGGAGTTCGGGGAACTGGAAACACCATATATTTT
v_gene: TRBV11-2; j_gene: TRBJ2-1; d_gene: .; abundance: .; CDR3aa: CASSQSGQNNEQFF; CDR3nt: TGTGCCAGCAGCCAAAGTGGACAAAACAATGAGCAGTTCTTC
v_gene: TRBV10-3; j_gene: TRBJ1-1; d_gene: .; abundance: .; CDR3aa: CATSGPGVNTEAFF; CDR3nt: TGTGCCACAAGCGGCCCAGGGGTGAACACTGAAGCTTTCTTT
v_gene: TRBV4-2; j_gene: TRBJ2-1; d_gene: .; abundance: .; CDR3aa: CASSQVSRVSEQFF; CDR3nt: TGTGCCAGCAGCCAAGTCAGCCGGGTCAGTGAGCAGTTCTTC
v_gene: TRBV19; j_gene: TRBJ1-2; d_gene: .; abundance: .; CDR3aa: CASSAPTGAYGYTF; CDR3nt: TGTGCCAGTAGTGCACCGACAGGAGCCTATGGCTACACCTTC
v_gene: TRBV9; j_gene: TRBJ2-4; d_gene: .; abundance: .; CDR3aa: CASSRDLAGENIQYF; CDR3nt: TGTGCCAGCAGCCGGGATCTCGCAGGCGAAAACATTCAGTACTTC
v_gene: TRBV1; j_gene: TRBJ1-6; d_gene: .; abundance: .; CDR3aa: CTSSQDRGKDSPLHF; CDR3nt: TGCACCAGTTCACAGGACAGGGGGAAAGATTCACCCCTCCACTTT
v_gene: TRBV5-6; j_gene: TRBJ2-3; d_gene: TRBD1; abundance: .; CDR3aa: CASSFIHGTDSTDTQYF; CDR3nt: TGTGCCAGCAGTTTCATTCACGGGACAGACAGCACAGATACGCAGTATTTT
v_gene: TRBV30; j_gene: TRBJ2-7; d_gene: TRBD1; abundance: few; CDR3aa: CAWSEGTAREQYF; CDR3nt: TGTGCCTGGAGTGAAGGGACAGCGAGGGAGCAGTACTTC
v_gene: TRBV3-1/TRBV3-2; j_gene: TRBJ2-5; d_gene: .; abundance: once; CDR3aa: CASSQPIGGAGETQYF; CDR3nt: TGTGCCAGCAGCCAGCCGATAGGGGGCGCGGGGGAGACCCAGTACTTC
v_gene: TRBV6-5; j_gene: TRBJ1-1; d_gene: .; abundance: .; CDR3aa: CASRVRSEAFF; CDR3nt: TGTGCCAGCAGAGTGAGGTCTGAAGCTTTCTTT
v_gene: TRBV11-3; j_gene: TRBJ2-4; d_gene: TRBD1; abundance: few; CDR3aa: CASSSPGQGKNIQYF; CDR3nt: TGTGCCAGCAGCTCTCCGGGACAGGGGAAAAACATTCAGTACTTC
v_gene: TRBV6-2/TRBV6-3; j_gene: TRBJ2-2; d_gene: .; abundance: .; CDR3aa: CASSYPGLAADSNTGELFF; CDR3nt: TGTGCCAGCAGTTACCCTGGGCTAGCAGCTGATTCGAACACCGGGGAGCTGTTTTTT
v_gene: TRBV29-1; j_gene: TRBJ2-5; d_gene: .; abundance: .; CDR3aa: CSVEVMGADGETQYF; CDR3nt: TGCAGCGTTGAGGTTATGGGGGCCGATGGGGAGACCCAGTACTTC
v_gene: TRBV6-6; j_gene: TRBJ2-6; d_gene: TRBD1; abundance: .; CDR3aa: CASSPERTGNGANVLTF; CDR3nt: TGTGCCAGCAGTCCCGAGAGGACAGGGAACGGGGCCAACGTCCTGACTTTC
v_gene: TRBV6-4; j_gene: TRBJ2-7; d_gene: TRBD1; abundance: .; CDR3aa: CASSVGQGNSYEQYF; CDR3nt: TGTGCCAGCAGCGTAGGACAGGGCAATTCCTACGAGCAGTACTTC
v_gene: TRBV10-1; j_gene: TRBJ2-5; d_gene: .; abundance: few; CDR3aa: CASSESGGLETQYF; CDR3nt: TGCGCCAGCAGTGAGTCGGGCGGGCTAGAGACCCAGTACTTC